This T cell receptor (beta chain) was sequenced in a study of human T cells and chemical hapten exposure. TCRdb reprocessed the RACE reads with MiXCR, giving one entry per CDR3 protein. The data contain under 400,000 distinct CDR3 sequences, approximately 5% of them singletons. This clonotype was counted between two and nine times. The time point was: pre-sensitization, week 0. As for treatment: therapeutic diphenylcyclopropenone sensitization with weekly scalp DPC. This sequence was found in a woman aged 50 to 60 with alopecia areata. Some clones in this sample may be carry-over from other donors' samples. The material sequenced was whole blood, taken in connection with sensitization to the hapten diphenylcyclopropenone (DPC).

The DNA for the CDR3 is TGTGCCAGCAGTTCGACAGTGCAAGAGACCCAGTACTTC. This encodes CASSSTVQETQYF. This sequence joins TRBV12-3 or TRBV12-4 and TRBJ2-5; TRBD1 is a possible D gene (5 bases). Trimming pared 4 bases from V and 2 bases from J, leaving 8 bases between. This CDR3 region has 13 residues.